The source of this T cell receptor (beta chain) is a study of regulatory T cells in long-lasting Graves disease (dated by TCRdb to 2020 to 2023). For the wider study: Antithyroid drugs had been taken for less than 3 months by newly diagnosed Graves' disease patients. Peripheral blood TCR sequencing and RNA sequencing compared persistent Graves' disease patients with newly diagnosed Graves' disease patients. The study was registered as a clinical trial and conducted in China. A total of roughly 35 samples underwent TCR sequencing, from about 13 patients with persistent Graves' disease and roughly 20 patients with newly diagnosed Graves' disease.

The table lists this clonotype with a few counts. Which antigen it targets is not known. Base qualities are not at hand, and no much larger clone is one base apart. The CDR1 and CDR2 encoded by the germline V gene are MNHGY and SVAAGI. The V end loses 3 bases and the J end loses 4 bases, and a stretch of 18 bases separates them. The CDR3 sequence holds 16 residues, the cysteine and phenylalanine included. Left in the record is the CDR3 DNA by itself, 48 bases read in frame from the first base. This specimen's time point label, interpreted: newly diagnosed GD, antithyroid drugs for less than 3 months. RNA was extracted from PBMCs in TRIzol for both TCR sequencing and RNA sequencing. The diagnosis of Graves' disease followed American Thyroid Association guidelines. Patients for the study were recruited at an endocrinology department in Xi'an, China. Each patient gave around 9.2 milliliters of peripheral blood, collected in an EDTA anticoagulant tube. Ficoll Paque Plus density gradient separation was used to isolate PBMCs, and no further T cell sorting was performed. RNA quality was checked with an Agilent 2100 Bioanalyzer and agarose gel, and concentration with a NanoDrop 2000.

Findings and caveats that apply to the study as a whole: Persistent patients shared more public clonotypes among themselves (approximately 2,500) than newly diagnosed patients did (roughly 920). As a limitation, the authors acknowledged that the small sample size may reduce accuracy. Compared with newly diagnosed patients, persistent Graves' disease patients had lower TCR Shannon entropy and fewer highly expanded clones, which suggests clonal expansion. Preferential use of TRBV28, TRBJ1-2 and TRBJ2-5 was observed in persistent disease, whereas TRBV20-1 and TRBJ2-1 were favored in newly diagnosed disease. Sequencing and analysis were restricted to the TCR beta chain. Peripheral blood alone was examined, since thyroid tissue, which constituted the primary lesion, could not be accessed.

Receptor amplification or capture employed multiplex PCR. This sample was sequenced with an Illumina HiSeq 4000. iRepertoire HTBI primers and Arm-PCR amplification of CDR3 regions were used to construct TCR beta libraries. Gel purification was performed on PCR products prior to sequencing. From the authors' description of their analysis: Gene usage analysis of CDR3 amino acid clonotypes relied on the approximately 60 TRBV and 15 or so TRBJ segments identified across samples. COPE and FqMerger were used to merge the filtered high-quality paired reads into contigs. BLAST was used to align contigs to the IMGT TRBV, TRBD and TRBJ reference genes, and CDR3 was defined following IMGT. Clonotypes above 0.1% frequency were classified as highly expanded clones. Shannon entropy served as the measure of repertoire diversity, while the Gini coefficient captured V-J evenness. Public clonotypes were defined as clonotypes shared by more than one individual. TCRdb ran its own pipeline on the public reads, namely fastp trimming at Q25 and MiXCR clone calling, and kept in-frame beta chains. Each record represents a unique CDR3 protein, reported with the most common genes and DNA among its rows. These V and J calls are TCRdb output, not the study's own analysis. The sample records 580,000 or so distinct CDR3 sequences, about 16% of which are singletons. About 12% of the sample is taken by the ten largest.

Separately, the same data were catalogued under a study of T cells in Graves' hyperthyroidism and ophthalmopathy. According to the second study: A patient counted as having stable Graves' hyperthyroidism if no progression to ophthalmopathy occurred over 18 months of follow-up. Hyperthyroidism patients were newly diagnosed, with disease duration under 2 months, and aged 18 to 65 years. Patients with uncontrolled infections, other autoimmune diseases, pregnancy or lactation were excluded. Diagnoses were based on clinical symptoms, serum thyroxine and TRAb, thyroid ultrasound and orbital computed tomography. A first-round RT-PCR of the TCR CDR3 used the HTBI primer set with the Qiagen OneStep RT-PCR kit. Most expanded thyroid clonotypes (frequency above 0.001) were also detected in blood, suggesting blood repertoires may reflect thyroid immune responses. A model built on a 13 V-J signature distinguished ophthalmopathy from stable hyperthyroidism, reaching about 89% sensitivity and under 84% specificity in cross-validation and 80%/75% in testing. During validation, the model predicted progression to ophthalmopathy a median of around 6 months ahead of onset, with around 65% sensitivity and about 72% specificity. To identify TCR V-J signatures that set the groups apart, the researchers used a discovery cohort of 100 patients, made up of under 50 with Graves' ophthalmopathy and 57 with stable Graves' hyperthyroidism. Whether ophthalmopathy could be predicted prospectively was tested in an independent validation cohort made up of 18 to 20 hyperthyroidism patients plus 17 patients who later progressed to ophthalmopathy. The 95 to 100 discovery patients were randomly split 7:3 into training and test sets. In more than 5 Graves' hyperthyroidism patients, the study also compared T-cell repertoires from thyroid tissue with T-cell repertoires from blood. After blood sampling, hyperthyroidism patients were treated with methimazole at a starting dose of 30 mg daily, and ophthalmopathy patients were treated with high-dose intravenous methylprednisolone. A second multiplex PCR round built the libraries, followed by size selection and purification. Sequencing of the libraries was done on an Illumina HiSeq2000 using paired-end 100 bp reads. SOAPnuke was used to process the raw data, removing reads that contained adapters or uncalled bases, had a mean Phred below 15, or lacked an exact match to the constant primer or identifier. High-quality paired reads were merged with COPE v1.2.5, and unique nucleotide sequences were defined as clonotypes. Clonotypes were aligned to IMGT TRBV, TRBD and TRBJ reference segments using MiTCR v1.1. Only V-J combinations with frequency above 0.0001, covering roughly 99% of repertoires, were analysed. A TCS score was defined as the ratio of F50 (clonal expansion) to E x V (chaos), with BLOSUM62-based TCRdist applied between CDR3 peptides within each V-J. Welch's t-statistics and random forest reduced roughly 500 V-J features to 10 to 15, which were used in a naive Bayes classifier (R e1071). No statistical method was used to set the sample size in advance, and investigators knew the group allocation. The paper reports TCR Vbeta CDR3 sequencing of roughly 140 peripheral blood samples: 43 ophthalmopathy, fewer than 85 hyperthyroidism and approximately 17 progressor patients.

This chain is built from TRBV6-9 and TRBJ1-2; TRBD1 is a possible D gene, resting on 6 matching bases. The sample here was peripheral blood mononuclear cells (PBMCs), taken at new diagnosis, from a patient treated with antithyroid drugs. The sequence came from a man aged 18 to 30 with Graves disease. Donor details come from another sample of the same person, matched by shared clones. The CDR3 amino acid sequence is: CASSYSAGGGGYGYTF. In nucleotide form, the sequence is TGTGCCAGCAGTTACTCAGCTGGGGGGGGCGGCTATGGCTACACCTTC.